A selection of T cell receptor beta chains follows, all from one sample in a study of identical twins. TCRdb reprocessed the 5' RACE reads with MiXCR, giving one entry per CDR3 protein. The sample lists around 690,000 distinct CDR3 sequences; 21% were seen once. The data were also submitted as part of a second study, on T cells expressing NK-cell markers.

Source material: PBMCs. All receptors derive from a young woman in good health. CDR3s include the opening cysteine and the closing phenylalanine or tryptophan. The order of the fields is J gene, V gene, D gene, CDR3 length, CDR3 protein. A D gene is named only where the DNA matches it firmly.

J gene: TRBJ1-4; V gene: TRBV20-1; D gene: -; CDR3 length: 13; CDR3 protein: CSAPLQLNEKLFF
J gene: TRBJ2-5; V gene: TRBV11-2; D gene: TRBD2; CDR3 length: 17; CDR3 protein: CASSPFFGTSAQETQYF
J gene: TRBJ2-7; V gene: TRBV27; D gene: -; CDR3 length: 16; CDR3 protein: CASGKSGSSSSYEQYF
J gene: TRBJ2-5; V gene: TRBV20-1; D gene: -; CDR3 length: 11; CDR3 protein: CSAVGRETQYF
J gene: TRBJ2-7; V gene: TRBV3-1; D gene: -; CDR3 length: 20; CDR3 protein: CASSQAFPDGTFLRAYEQYF
J gene: TRBJ1-1; V gene: TRBV12-3/TRBV12-4; D gene: TRBD1; CDR3 length: 13; CDR3 protein: CASETGGRTEAFF
J gene: TRBJ2-5; V gene: TRBV20-1; D gene: TRBD1; CDR3 length: 14; CDR3 protein: CSATDRGGQETQYF
J gene: TRBJ2-3; V gene: TRBV5-1; D gene: TRBD2; CDR3 length: 15; CDR3 protein: CASSLDPGGADTQYF
J gene: TRBJ2-4; V gene: TRBV29-1; D gene: -; CDR3 length: 14; CDR3 protein: CSVERAGAKNIQYF
J gene: TRBJ2-3; V gene: TRBV6-6; D gene: TRBD1; CDR3 length: 17; CDR3 protein: CASRVGPGQWNTDTQYF
J gene: TRBJ2-1; V gene: TRBV20-1; D gene: -; CDR3 length: 14; CDR3 protein: CSANIAEKNNEQFF
J gene: TRBJ2-5; V gene: TRBV11-2; D gene: -; CDR3 length: 15; CDR3 protein: CASSPLGTVQETQYF
J gene: TRBJ2-1; V gene: TRBV20-1; D gene: -; CDR3 length: 12; CDR3 protein: CSARKGENEQFF
J gene: TRBJ2-3; V gene: TRBV27; D gene: -; CDR3 length: 16; CDR3 protein: CASSFRRRDKSDTQYF
J gene: TRBJ2-5; V gene: TRBV6-6; D gene: -; CDR3 length: 13; CDR3 protein: CASSPREIETQYF
J gene: TRBJ2-1; V gene: TRBV9; D gene: TRBD2; CDR3 length: 13; CDR3 protein: CATGTSDYNEQFF
J gene: TRBJ2-5; V gene: TRBV25-1; D gene: -; CDR3 length: 14; CDR3 protein: CASNLGGRGVTQYF
J gene: TRBJ1-2; V gene: TRBV4-1; D gene: -; CDR3 length: 15; CDR3 protein: CASSQRDDANYGYTF
J gene: TRBJ2-5; V gene: TRBV5-1; D gene: -; CDR3 length: 15; CDR3 protein: CASSSTAMTKETQYF
J gene: TRBJ2-2; V gene: TRBV12-3/TRBV12-4; D gene: -; CDR3 length: 15; CDR3 protein: CASSLENSDTGELFF
J gene: TRBJ2-5; V gene: TRBV5-6; D gene: TRBD1; CDR3 length: 14; CDR3 protein: CASTDGTGSETQYF